These 24 T cell receptor beta chains originate from one sample sequenced in a study of early T cells in non-severe SARS-CoV-2 infection (dated by TCRdb to the early 2020s). The protocol used for the library was 5' RACE. Sequenced on a NextSeq 500. The raw public reads went through TCRdb reprocessing: fastp at Q25, MiXCR clone calling, in-frame beta chains kept. Rows are combined by CDR3 protein, so each entry shows the most common genes and DNA. The sample includes approximately 71,000 distinct CDR3 sequences, with 12% observed a single time. Of the sample, more than 4.5% falls within the top ten clones. The sample comprised whole blood. Every receptor here comes from an adult who was a healthcare worker with PCR-confirmed SARS-CoV-2 infection or an uninfected control (not recorded which).

There are many counts of this clonotype. The chain recombines TRBV20-1 with TRBJ1-5, with unresolved D. CDR3 size: 14 residues. With 4 bases removed from V and 0 bases from J, the gap between germline ends came to 10 bases. Germline-derived CDR1 and CDR2 are DFQATT and SNEGSKA (reference sequence). This CDR3 reads CSAKAVYSNQPQHF. CDR3 nucleotides: TGCAGTGCTAAGGCTGTTTATAGCAATCAGCCCCAGCATTTT.

This clonotype was observed a handful of times. V usage is TRBV6-1 and J usage is TRBJ1-2; D gene uncertain. The V gene's germline CDR1 is MNHNS and CDR2 SASEGT. The CDR3 has 14 residues. The V end was cut by 5 bases, the J end by 1 base, with 11 bases between. CDR3 coding DNA: TGTGCCAGCAGTCTGACACTAGTTAACTATGGCTACACCTTC. It codes for CASSLTLVNYGYTF.

The table lists this clonotype with a few counts. V gene TRBV6-5 combines with J gene TRBJ2-7, with D possibly matching TRBD1 (6 bases). CDR1 MNHEY and CDR2 SVGAGI come from the germline V gene. The ends were cut back, 6 bases at V and 2 bases at J, with 17 bases in the middle. The CDR3 runs to 15 residues. The CDR3 is CASSHKRQDPYEQYF. The CDR3 bases are TGTGCCAGCAGCCACAAGAGACAGGACCCCTACGAGCAGTACTTC.

This clonotype appeared a few times. The J gene is TRBJ2-5, the V gene TRBV29-1, with D possibly being TRBD1 (5 bases). Trimming stripped 6 bases from V and 9 bases from J, with 17 bases between. CDR1 is SQVTM, CDR2 ANQGSEA, per germline. CDR3 length: 12 residues. CDR3 protein: CSVESELRAQYF. DNA of the CDR3: TGCAGCGTCGAGAGTGAACTCAGGGCCCAGTACTTC.

This clonotype was counted only a few times. The chain is built from TRBV7-8 and TRBJ2-1, with D tentatively TRBD2 (5 bases). The V end lost 7 bases, the J end lost 9 bases, and 22 bases lay between the germline ends. The CDR3 covers 15 residues. CDR1 SGHVS and CDR2 FQNEAQ come from the germline V gene. Here the CDR3 reads CASTEGRLLSGEQFF. The DNA of the CDR3 is TGTGCCAGCACCGAGGGTCGGCTCTTATCCGGTGAGCAGTTCTTC.

Only a few counts were recorded for this clonotype. V is TRBV7-9 and J is TRBJ1-5, with D tentatively TRBD1 (6 bases). The V end was cut by 3 bases, the J end by 4 bases, with 10 bases between. The V gene's germline CDR1 is SEHNR and CDR2 FQNEAQ (reference sequence). The CDR3 is made up of 14 amino acids. DNA for the CDR3: TGTGCCAGCAGCTTCACGGGACAAAATCAGCCCCAGCATTTT. Translation gives CASSFTGQNQPQHF.

The chain combines TRBV27 with TRBJ1-1; 7 nucleotides agree with TRBD1. J was trimmed by 6 bases and V by 5 bases; bases with no gene match: 9. The CDR3 is made up of 14 amino acids. Per the germline V gene, CDR1 is MNHEY and CDR2 is SMNVEV (reference sequence). CDR3 sequence reads: CASSPPDRFAEAFF. CDR3 DNA sequence: TGTGCCAGCAGTCCCCCGGACAGGTTCGCTGAAGCTTTCTTT.

V gene TRBV5-1 combines with J gene TRBJ1-1, with unresolved D. The germline CDR1 and CDR2 sequences are SGHRS and YFSETQ. Between the trimmed V and J ends, which lost 2 bases and 4 bases, there was a span of 9 bases. This CDR3 comprises 13 residues. CDR3 nucleotide sequence: TGCGCCAGCAGCTTCGCTGGCGGCACTGAAGCTTTCTTT. Translated: CASSFAGGTEAFF.

Concerning this clonotype: A read error may be the cause here, since a much bigger clone is one base away. The V gene is TRBV14, the J gene TRBJ2-2; 9 bases are shared with TRBD2. The CDR3 contains 15 residues. Germline CDR1 is SGHDN and CDR2 is FVKESK. The CDR3 DNA is TGTACCAGCAGCCAAGGGCTAGCGGGAATCGGGGAGCTGTTTTTT. Encoded protein: CTSSQGLAGIGELFF.

The chain joins TRBV6-5 to TRBJ2-5; D gene unclear. The germline V and J ends were trimmed by 2 bases and 4 bases, with 14 bases remaining between them. Germline assignment: CDR1 MNHEY and CDR2 SVGAGI. CDR3 size: 15 residues. The DNA of the CDR3 is TGTGCCAGCAGTTACGGGAATCTAGAAGGAGAGACCCAGTACTTC. Translated: CASSYGNLEGETQYF.

This clonotype was detected ten times or more. The rearrangement joins TRBV10-1 to TRBJ2-7; perhaps TRBD1 as D (5 bases). There are 15 residues in the CDR3. Germline V gene lookup returns CDR1 WNHNN and CDR2 SYGVQD (reference sequence). With 1 base removed from V and 5 bases from J, the gap between germline ends came to 15 bases. The CDR3 loop is CASSEFRRDRHEQYF. The DNA of the CDR3 is TGCGCCAGCAGTGAGTTCCGCAGGGATCGCCACGAGCAGTACTTC.

The V and J genes are TRBV18 and TRBJ2-1; D not resolved. CDR1 and CDR2 (germline): KGHSH, LQKENI. The CDR3 has 11 residues. The V end lost 3 bases, the J end lost 13 bases, and 10 bases lay between the germline ends. The CDR3 DNA sequence: TGTGCCAGCTCACCCCAGGAGAAACAGTTCTTC. Its protein product is CASSPQEKQFF.

This clonotype was recorded a few times. In nucleotides, the CDR3 is TGTGCCAGCAGTGAATTGCCGGGGACGGCCGATGGCTACACCTTC. Its translation: CASSELPGTADGYTF. The J gene is TRBJ1-2, the V gene TRBV2; D possibly corresponds to TRBD1 (5 bases). V was shortened by 2 bases and J by 6 bases, with 16 bases between the two germline ends. The germline CDR1 and CDR2 sequences are SNHLY and FYNNEI. CDR3 length equals 15 residues.

This clonotype has at least ten counts. CDR3 in DNA: TGTGCCAGCAGCGACTGGACAGAGAACCAAGAGACCCAGTACTTC. As protein: CASSDWTENQETQYF. The chain uses TRBV7-8 and TRBJ2-5; a weak D match, TRBD1 (6 bases). Trimming removed 5 bases from V and 0 bases from J, with 13 bases in between. CDR3 length equals 15 residues. Germline assignment: CDR1 SGHVS and CDR2 FQNEAQ.

This clonotype was detected a few times. V gene TRBV20-1 combines with J gene TRBJ2-3; 8 nucleotides agree with TRBD2. The CDR3 is 14 amino acids. V lost 5 bases, J lost 1 base, and 5 bases stayed unmatched. CDR1 is DFQATT and CDR2 is SNEGSKA in the germline V gene (reference sequence). The CDR3 spells CSAASGWGTDTQYF. DNA for the CDR3: TGCAGTGCTGCTAGCGGGTGGGGCACAGATACGCAGTATTTT.

This clonotype was seen a few times. The chain is built from TRBV10-3 and TRBJ2-3; TRBD2 matches at 8 bases. Germline loops: CDR1 ENHRY, CDR2 SYGVKD. This CDR3 comprises 13 residues. Losses at the gene ends were 9 bases for V and 3 bases for J; bases not matched to a gene: 5. CDR3 sequence: CAIGLADTDTQYF. CDR3 bases: TGTGCCATTGGACTAGCAGATACAGATACGCAGTATTTT.

Comment on this clonotype: Given a much more abundant clone one base away, this may be a read error. The chain links TRBV4-1 to TRBJ2-3; 8 bases align to TRBD1. Germline CDR1 MGHRA, CDR2 YSYEKL. The CDR3 is 16 amino acids. The CDR3 bases are TGCGCCAGAAGCCCGGGACAGGCGGATTTCACAGATACGCAGTATTTT. As protein: CARSPGQADFTDTQYF.

This clonotype was observed at least ten times. The chain links TRBV19 to TRBJ1-6, with 9 bases matching TRBD1. Germline CDR1 is LNHDA and CDR2 is SQIVND (reference sequence). The CDR3 covers 16 residues. The V segment lost 5 bases and the J segment 7 bases; nucleotides outside the gene matches: 9. CDR3 nucleotide sequence: TGTGCCAGTAGTCCGACACAGGGGGCTGGGAATTCACCCCTCCACTTT. The encoded protein is CASSPTQGAGNSPLHF.

V and J are TRBV29-1 and TRBJ1-3, with 7 bases lining up with TRBD1. The CDR3 length is 13 residues. With V trimmed by 4 bases and J by 3 bases, 3 bases remained unmatched. Germline values: CDR1 SQVTM, CDR2 ANQGSEA. The CDR3 region has the DNA TGCAGCGTTGCTGGACAGGATGGAAACACCATATATTTT. The encoded protein is CSVAGQDGNTIYF. Drawing the rest from reference TRBV29-1 and TRBJ1-3, the complete variable domain is SAVISQKPSRDICQRGTSLTIQCQVDSQVTMMFWYRQQPGQSLTLIATANQGSEATYESGFVIDKFPISRPNLTFSTLTVSNMSPEDSSIYLCSVAGQDGNTIYFGEGSWLTVV.

This clonotype was counted at least ten times. J is TRBJ2-3 and V is TRBV19, with D maybe TRBD2 (7 bases). The CDR3 spans 15 residues. Germline V gene data show CDR1 as LNHDA and CDR2 as SQIVND (reference sequence). V lost 0 bases and J lost 9, with 16 bases in between. The CDR3 loop reads CASSIDEGGGTTQYF. CDR3 nucleotide sequence: TGTGCCAGTAGTATAGACGAGGGAGGGGGGACAACGCAGTATTTT.

The rearrangement uses TRBV25-1 and TRBJ2-4; TRBD2 is a possible D gene (5 bases). From germline, CDR1 is MGHDK and CDR2 SYGVNS. Trimming took off 4 bases at V and 9 bases at J, with 13 bases between the two ends. The CDR3 loop spans 13 amino acids. This chain's CDR3 is CASSAPPRGIQYF. CDR3 in DNA: TGTGCCAGCAGTGCCCCTCCCCGGGGCATTCAGTACTTC.

V usage is TRBV29-1 and J usage is TRBJ2-3; no clear D. In germline, CDR1 is SQVTM, CDR2 ANQGSEA. Trimming cost V 5 bases and J 1 base, with 7 bases left between them. The CDR3 covers 12 residues. CDR3: CSVRERTDTQYF. CDR3 nucleotides: TGCAGCGTTAGGGAACGCACAGATACGCAGTATTTT.

This clonotype was found a few times. The rearrangement uses TRBV5-6 and TRBJ1-2; D gene uncertain. The V and J ends lost 3 bases and 7 bases respectively, with 10 bases between them. This CDR3 has 12 amino acids. The V gene's germline CDR1 is SGHDT and CDR2 YYEEEE. The CDR3 loop reads CASSSGRSGYTF. CDR3 coding DNA: TGTGCCAGCAGCTCCGGACGCTCTGGCTACACCTTC.

This clonotype was counted a few times. CDR3: CSVEGPDSYGYTF. CDR3 nucleotide sequence: TGCAGCGTTGAAGGACCTGACAGCTATGGCTACACCTTC. V gene TRBV29-1 combines with J gene TRBJ1-2; D is perhaps TRBD1 (5 bases). The ends were cut back, 1 base at V and 4 bases at J, with 10 bases in the middle. Germline V gene sequence: CDR1 SQVTM, CDR2 ANQGSEA. The CDR3 runs 13 residues.